These 16 T cell receptor beta chains originate from one sample sequenced in a study of long-term antiretroviral therapy in people with HIV. The authors ran the immunoSEQ assay, v3.0, at survey level. TCRdb's copy holds only in-frame clones and misses some; the assay was immunoSEQ multiplex PCR. In the table there are roughly 28,000 clones, roughly 95% of which are singletons. Specimen: unsorted PBMCs, collected 6 to 6.5 years after starting antiretroviral therapy. These receptors were collected from a man younger than 45 with HIV.

The chain combines TRBV2 with TRBJ1-5; D ambiguous. Per germline, CDR1 SNHLY and CDR2 FYNNEI. This CDR3 has 13 amino acids. The V and J ends lost 1 base and 7 bases respectively, with 8 bases between them. CDR3 bases: TGTGCCAGCAGTGAAGAGGTCAACCAGCCCCAGCATTTT. Its translation is CASSEEVNQPQHF.

The chain has TRBV4-1 and TRBJ1-2; the match to TRBD1 covers 8 bases. This CDR3 spans 15 amino acids. CDR1 MGHRA and CDR2 YSYEKL come from the germline V gene. V was clipped by 1 base and J by 4 bases; unmatched bases: 5. The CDR3 loop is CASSQVDRGIYGYTF. The CDR3 coding sequence is TGCGCCAGCAGCCAAGTAGACAGGGGTATCTATGGCTACACCTTC.

The gene calls are TRBV2 and TRBJ1-4; D not resolved. Trimming left V 3 bases short and J 6 bases short, with 11 bases between. Germline V lookup: CDR1 SNHLY, CDR2 FYNNEI. The CDR3 extends over 14 amino acids. CDR3 DNA: TGTGCCAGCAGTGATGGAGGTCCTTATGAAAAACTGTTTTTT. Residues: CASSDGGPYEKLFF.

The J gene is TRBJ1-5, the V gene TRBV15; D is uncertain. Looked up from germline, CDR1 is LNHNV and CDR2 is YYDKDF (reference sequence). Trimming removed 0 bases at V and 5 bases at J, with 20 bases between. The CDR3 totals 18 residues. The CDR3 region is CATSRDPPSGTSYQPQHF. As DNA, the CDR3 is TGTGCCACCAGCAGAGATCCCCCCTCCGGCACTTCCTATCAGCCCCAGCATTTT. Together with reference TRBV15 and TRBJ1-5, the CDR3 gives the full variable domain: DAMVIQNPRYQVTQFGKPVTLSCSQTLNHNVMYWYQQKSSQAPKLLFHYYDKDFNNEADTPDNFQSRRPNTSFCFLDIRSPGLGDTAMYLCATSRDPPSGTSYQPQHFGDGTRLSIL.

The V and J genes are TRBV19 and TRBJ2-2; D remains ambiguous. V was cut by 8 bases and J by 2 bases, with 9 bases left in between. CDR1 is LNHDA and CDR2 is SQIVND in the germline V gene (reference sequence). The CDR3 extends over 13 amino acids. CDR3 nucleotide sequence: TGTGCCAGTTGCATGGGAAACACCGGGGAGCTGTTTTTT. It codes for CASCMGNTGELFF.

The chain recombines TRBV4-1 with TRBJ2-7; 7 positions match TRBD2. After removal of 0 bases from V and 6 bases from J, the junction contained 11 bases not matched to a gene. The germline gives CDR1 MGHRA, CDR2 YSYEKL. This CDR3 is built from 16 residues. The CDR3 region is CASSQDGGGNVREQYF. The CDR3 DNA reads as TGCGCCAGCAGCCAAGATGGGGGGGGGAACGTTCGCGAGCAGTACTTC.

V gene TRBV28 combines with J gene TRBJ2-3, with 10 bases aligning to TRBD2. With V trimmed by 6 bases and J by 2 bases, 11 bases remained unmatched. Germline V lookup: CDR1 MDHEN, CDR2 SYDVKM. The CDR3 has 17 amino acids. The CDR3 region is CASSQLWTSGSTDTQYF. The CDR3 coding sequence is TGTGCCAGCAGCCAATTGTGGACTAGCGGTTCCACAGATACGCAGTATTTT.

In DNA form, the CDR3 reads TGTGCCAGCAGGTTTGCGACAGGCCCGTCCTGGGAGCAGTACTTC. It encodes CASRFATGPSWEQYF. The chain combines TRBV11-1 with TRBJ2-7, with D tentatively TRBD1 (6 bases). The germline CDR1 and CDR2 sequences are SGHAT and FQDESV (reference sequence). The CDR3 totals 15 residues. Trimming cost V 6 bases and J 7 bases, with 22 bases left between them.

This clone has just one count. J is TRBJ2-1 and V is TRBV29-1; 13 bases match TRBD2. J was trimmed by 6 bases and V by 6 bases; bases with no gene match: 5. Germline V gene sequence: CDR1 SQVTM, CDR2 ANQGSEA. The CDR3 has 14 residues. The DNA for the CDR3 is TGCAGCGTACAACTAGCGGGAGGGCGCAATGAGCAGTTCTTC. Translating it yields CSVQLAGGRNEQFF.

The V gene is TRBV7-9, the J gene TRBJ2-1; D uncertain. Germline lookup yields CDR1 SEHNR and CDR2 FQNEAQ (reference sequence). The CDR3 runs to 14 residues. V lost 6 bases to trimming and J lost 10 bases, with 19 bases between them. CDR3 bases: TGTGCCAGCAGTCCTAAGTGGGTTCTACGGGAGCAGTTCTTC. Protein: CASSPKWVLREQFF.

The chain couples TRBV7-9 to TRBJ2-7; D unclear. This CDR3 is built from 13 residues. Germline V gives CDR1 SEHNR, CDR2 FQNEAQ (reference sequence). Between the trimmed V and J ends, which lost 2 bases and 6 bases, there was a span of 11 bases. The CDR3 spells CASSLPVSAEQYF. DNA for the CDR3: TGTGCCAGCAGCTTACCTGTCTCAGCCGAGCAGTACTTC.

The gene calls are TRBV7-9 and TRBJ2-2; 8 bases map to TRBD1. The V gene end was trimmed by 11 bases and the J gene end by 4 bases; junction bases not matched to a gene: 9. Germline CDR1 and CDR2: SEHNR and FQNEAQ (reference sequence). The CDR3 loop spans 14 amino acids. CDR3 region: CALRGQGSTGELFF. CDR3 nucleotide sequence: TGTGCCCTCAGGGGGCAGGGAAGCACCGGGGAGCTGTTTTTT.

The CDR3 is CASTVRTGVTGELFF. The CDR3 nucleotides read TGTGCCAGCACAGTCAGGACAGGGGTCACCGGGGAGCTGTTTTTT. The rearrangement uses TRBV7-9 and TRBJ2-2; 9 bases match TRBD1. With V trimmed by 7 bases and J by 4 bases, 7 bases remained unmatched. The CDR3 extends over 15 amino acids. Germline V gives CDR1 SEHNR, CDR2 FQNEAQ (reference sequence).

The CDR3, as DNA: TGTGCCAGCAGTTTAGGGAGAAGCACAGATACGCAGTATTTT. Translation: CASSLGRSTDTQYF. The V and J genes are TRBV27 and TRBJ2-3; perhaps TRBD2 as D (5 bases). This CDR3 has 14 residues. Germline assignment: CDR1 MNHEY and CDR2 SMNVEV (reference sequence). The V and J ends lost 2 bases and 0 bases respectively, with 6 bases between them.

This clone was recorded once. The chain is built from TRBV19 and TRBJ2-5; 8 bases map to TRBD1. Looked up from germline, CDR1 is LNHDA and CDR2 is SQIVND (reference sequence). CDR3 length equals 16 residues. V shed 4 bases, J shed 5 bases, and the junction held 12 bases outside the gene matches. The CDR3 spells CASSTTRRGLRETQYF. The CDR3 DNA reads as TGTGCCAGTAGTACGACCCGCAGGGGGCTAAGGGAGACCCAGTACTTC.

This chain connects TRBV25-1 to TRBJ2-3; no definite D call. Trimming stripped 6 bases from V and 6 bases from J, with 7 bases between. This CDR3 is 11 amino acids long. Germline V gene data show CDR1 as MGHDK and CDR2 as SYGVNS. This CDR3 reads CASRVGDTQYF. The CDR3 DNA reads TGTGCCAGCAGAGTTGGGGATACGCAGTATTTT.